Each of the 28 T cell receptor beta chains below was sequenced from the same sample in a study of T-cell reconstitution after alpha-beta-depleted transplantation in children. As it was prepared, the TCRbeta library received unique molecular identifiers. MiXCR, applied by TCRdb to the PCR reads, yields one record per CDR3 protein. This table holds about 58,000 distinct CDR3 sequences, approximately 43% found once. The sequences come from PBMCs, mostly from graft donor cells, collected 360 days after TCRalphabeta/CD19-depleted stem cell transplant. All receptors come from a male patient younger than 18 who had a stem cell transplant for acute lymphoblastic leukemia, so the T cells may come from the graft donor.

The chain uses TRBV5-1 and TRBJ2-1; TRBD1 matches at 8 bases. The CDR3 runs 13 residues. V lost 3 bases to trimming and J lost 7 bases; unmatched junction nucleotides: 3. CDR1 and CDR2 from the germline V gene are SGHRS and YFSETQ. CDR3 bases: TGCGCCAGCAGCTGGACAGGGCCAAATGAGCAGTTCTTC. It specifies CASSWTGPNEQFF.

The rearrangement joins TRBV27 to TRBJ2-1; 7 positions match TRBD2. The V gene's germline CDR1 is MNHEY and CDR2 SMNVEV (reference sequence). Unmatched junction bases numbered 7, after V lost 2 bases and J lost 9 bases. The CDR3 has 14 amino acids. CDR3: CASSLGGSSIEQFF. In DNA, the CDR3 is TGTGCCAGCAGTTTAGGCGGGAGCTCGATTGAGCAGTTCTTC.

This clonotype was counted only a few times. The gene calls are TRBV2 and TRBJ2-3; TRBD2 aligns across 12 bases. Germline lookup yields CDR1 SNHLY and CDR2 FYNNEI. The ends lost 8 bases at V and 5 bases at J; junction bases unmatched: 8. The CDR3 length is 15 residues. The CDR3 region is CASARTSGVGDTQYF. DNA for the CDR3: TGTGCCAGCGCCCGGACTAGCGGGGTCGGAGATACGCAGTATTTT.

In its sample, this clonotype was seen a few times. The chain uses TRBV27 and TRBJ1-4, with no clear D. There are 13 residues in the CDR3. Trimming removed 1 base from V and 8 bases from J, with 8 bases in between. Germline values: CDR1 MNHEY, CDR2 SMNVEV (reference sequence). CDR3 sequence: CASSLLRDEKLFF. CDR3 in DNA: TGTGCCAGCAGTTTATTGCGAGACGAAAAACTGTTTTTT.

This clonotype has only a few counts. One end of the junction fails to match germline, which may point to a read error. The chain links TRBV7-7 to TRBJ2-2; 7 bases map to TRBD2. The CDR3 is made up of 13 amino acids. Looked up from germline, CDR1 is SSHAT and CDR2 is FNYEAQ (reference sequence). The CDR3 DNA follows: TGTGCTAGCAGCTCGCTAGCGGCCGGGGAGCTGTTTTTT. It specifies CASSSLAAGELFF.

The chain is built from TRBV13 and TRBJ2-1; D is uncertain. CDR3 size: 12 residues. Germline V lookup: CDR1 PRHDT, CDR2 FYEKMQ (reference sequence). Trimming stripped 3 bases from V and 7 bases from J, with 7 bases between. The CDR3 protein is CASSFEQNEQFF. The CDR3, as DNA: TGTGCCAGCAGCTTTGAGCAGAATGAGCAGTTCTTC.

The rearrangement uses TRBV28 and TRBJ2-4; maybe TRBD1 (5 bases). The CDR3 consists of 15 residues. With 6 bases removed from V and 3 bases from J, the gap between germline ends came to 15 bases. CDR1 is MDHEN, CDR2 SYDVKM, per germline. The CDR3 sequence: CASSPPDRDKNIQYF. CDR3 DNA sequence: TGTGCCAGCAGCCCCCCAGACAGAGACAAAAACATTCAGTACTTC.

This clonotype appeared a few times. V is TRBV7-2 and J is TRBJ2-1; D gene ambiguous. V was shortened by 2 bases and J by 6 bases, with 8 bases between the two germline ends. This CDR3 comprises 13 residues. Germline-derived CDR1 and CDR2 are SGHTA and FQGNSA. The DNA for the CDR3 is TGTGCCAGCAGCTTAAAGTGGGGCAATGAGCAGTTCTTC. Residues: CASSLKWGNEQFF.

The chain has TRBV7-6 and TRBJ2-5, with a weak D call TRBD1 (5 bases). The germline V gene encodes CDR1 SGHVS and CDR2 FNYEAQ. The ends were cut back, 2 bases at V and 5 bases at J, with 12 bases in the middle. This CDR3 spans 14 amino acids. The CDR3 loop is CASSLIAAGETQYF. The CDR3 nucleotides are TGTGCCAGCAGCTTAATTGCCGCAGGGGAGACCCAGTACTTC. Using reference TRBV7-6 and TRBJ2-5 for the parts outside the CDR3, the full variable domain is GAGVSQSPRYKVTKRGQDVALRCDPISGHVSLYWYRQALGQGPEFLTYFNYEAQQDKSGLPNDRFSAERPEGSISTLTIQRTEQRDSAMYRCASSLIAAGETQYFGPGTRLLVL.

This clonotype was picked up a small number of times. The chain joins TRBV10-3 to TRBJ1-5; perhaps TRBD1 as D (6 bases). The germline V gene encodes CDR1 ENHRY and CDR2 SYGVKD. This CDR3 has 18 residues. Between the trimmed V and J ends, which lost 4 bases and 0 bases, there was a span of 19 bases. The CDR3 DNA sequence: TGTGCCATCAGTGTAAGGGACAACCTCACAGTTAGCAATCAGCCCCAGCATTTT. Its translation: CAISVRDNLTVSNQPQHF.

This chain uses TRBV28 with TRBJ1-5; D is unclear. This CDR3 has 13 residues. V shed 4 bases and J shed 3 bases, with 7 bases lying between them. Per the germline V gene, CDR1 is MDHEN and CDR2 is SYDVKM. The CDR3 DNA reads TGTGCCAGCAGTTATAGGGTCAATCAGCCCCAGCATTTT. Residues: CASSYRVNQPQHF.

The chain recombines TRBV6-1 with TRBJ2-4, with TRBD1 matching 12 bases. The germline gives CDR1 MNHNS, CDR2 SASEGT. The CDR3 is made up of 16 amino acids. V lost 7 bases, J lost 6 bases, and 10 bases stayed unmatched. In DNA, the CDR3 is TGTGCCAGCACCCGGGACAGGGGGCGATTAGGAAACATTCAGTACTTC. It translates to CASTRDRGRLGNIQYF.

This rearrangement joins TRBV5-1 to TRBJ2-5; TRBD2 aligns across 8 bases. Germline V gene data show CDR1 as SGHRS and CDR2 as YFSETQ. CDR3 size: 13 residues. V was pared by 5 bases and J by 5 bases, with 5 bases of the junction left unmatched. The CDR3 region is CASSPGLAETQYF. In DNA, the CDR3 is TGCGCCAGCAGTCCCGGACTAGCTGAGACCCAGTACTTC.

The V and J genes are TRBV7-2 and TRBJ1-2, with D hard to call. Germline loops: CDR1 SGHTA, CDR2 FQGNSA. V gave up 1 base and J gave up 0 bases, with 12 bases separating them. The CDR3 runs to 16 residues. The CDR3 bases are TGTGCCAGCAGCTTAGGGGCAGAGACCTCTAACTATGGCTACACCTTC. Protein: CASSLGAETSNYGYTF.

V and J are TRBV6-2 or TRBV6-3 and TRBJ1-1; TRBD1 aligns across 7 bases. Trimming cost V 8 bases and J 4 bases; bases outside gene matches: 19. The CDR3 has 17 amino acids. CDR1 is MNHEY and CDR2 is SVGEGT in the germline V gene. This chain's CDR3 is CASYFAWDRSFVTEAFF. CDR3 in DNA: TGTGCCAGCTACTTTGCTTGGGACAGATCTTTCGTCACTGAAGCTTTCTTT.

The rearrangement links TRBV27 to TRBJ1-2; possible D gene TRBD1, 6 bases. With 6 bases removed from V and 4 bases from J, the gap between germline ends came to 15 bases. From germline, CDR1 is MNHEY and CDR2 SMNVEV (reference sequence). This CDR3 region has 14 residues. Here the CDR3 reads CASRPGGRGYGYTF. CDR3 sequence (DNA): TGTGCCAGCAGGCCTGGGGGGCGCGGCTATGGCTACACCTTC.

The chain has TRBV5-5 and TRBJ2-7; TRBD1 might be the D (5 bases). This CDR3 is built from 16 residues. The germline V gene encodes CDR1 SGHKS and CDR2 YYEKEE (reference sequence). V was pared by 4 bases and J by 3 bases, with 20 bases between. The CDR3 sequence is CASSPGFWGVGYEQYF. The CDR3 DNA is TGTGCCAGCAGCCCCGGTTTTTGGGGCGTGGGCTACGAGCAGTACTTC.

V is TRBV5-1 and J is TRBJ2-1, with 13 positions matching TRBD2. The V gene's germline CDR1 is SGHRS and CDR2 YFSETQ. The CDR3 runs to 16 residues. The V segment lost 6 bases and the J segment 1 base; nucleotides outside the gene matches: 4. As DNA, the CDR3 is TGCGCCAGCAAACTAGCGGGAGGGACGTCCTACAATGAGCAGTTCTTC. As protein: CASKLAGGTSYNEQFF.

This clonotype appeared once. The V call is TRBV10-3, the J call TRBJ2-5, with D possibly being TRBD2 (7 bases). CDR3 length: 18 residues. Germline V CDR1 and CDR2: ENHRY, SYGVKD. V lost 3 bases, J lost 4 bases, and 24 bases lay in between. DNA of the CDR3: TGTGCCATCAGTGAAAGGGCGGGGGCGCCTACCCTGGGAGAGACCCAGTACTTC. Encoded protein: CAISERAGAPTLGETQYF.

The genes are TRBV12-3 or TRBV12-4 and TRBJ2-2, with a tentative D call TRBD1 (6 bases). The V end was cut by 8 bases, the J end by 2 bases, with 18 bases between. This CDR3 comprises 16 residues. For the CDR3, the DNA is TGTGCCAGCCCTGGATTGGGGGCAGGCAACACCGGGGAGCTGTTTTTT. It yields the protein CASPGLGAGNTGELFF.

The chain has TRBV28 and TRBJ2-1; 8 bases are shared with TRBD2. Trimming took 1 base from V and 7 from J; bases not matched to a gene: 0. The CDR3 sequence is 13 residues long. Germline values: CDR1 MDHEN, CDR2 SYDVKM. CDR3 sequence reads: CASSLLAGNEQFF. The CDR3 DNA is TGTGCCAGCAGTTTATTAGCGGGAAATGAGCAGTTCTTC.

V and J are TRBV2 and TRBJ1-5; tentative D call: TRBD1 (5 bases). Trimming removed 1 base at V and 7 bases at J, with 8 bases between. The length of the CDR3 is 13 residues. CDR1 and CDR2 from the germline V gene are SNHLY and FYNNEI. The CDR3, as DNA: TGTGCCAGCAGTGAAGGGGGGGTCCAGCCCCAGCATTTT. Translation: CASSEGGVQPQHF.

In this sample, this clonotype turned up a few times. This chain connects TRBV12-3 or TRBV12-4 to TRBJ2-3; D assignment may be TRBD1 or TRBD2 (5 bases each). CDR3 length equals 18 residues. V was cut by 0 bases and J by 1 base, with 17 bases left in between. Written as DNA, the CDR3 is TGTGCCAGCAGTTTAGCGGGACCCGGGCCGGACCGCACAGATACGCAGTATTTT. As protein: CASSLAGPGPDRTDTQYF.

This clonotype occurred a few times. As DNA, the CDR3 is TGCGCCAGCAGCCTCCGGGACAGTCGCGGGGGTCGCTCCTACGAGCAGTACTTC. It specifies CASSLRDSRGGRSYEQYF. The chain recombines TRBV5-1 with TRBJ2-7; D possibly uses TRBD1 or TRBD2 (7 bases each). V was trimmed by 4 bases and J by 0 bases, leaving 23 bases between them. This CDR3 spans 18 amino acids. Germline V gene sequence: CDR1 SGHRS, CDR2 YFSETQ.

CDR3 sequence (DNA): TGCAGCGCCATAGCACGGACAGGCTACGAGCAGTACTTC. Protein sequence: CSAIARTGYEQYF. This chain links TRBV20-1 with TRBJ2-7, with TRBD1 matching 7 bases. In germline, CDR1 is DFQATT, CDR2 SNEGSKA (reference sequence). The CDR3 consists of 13 residues.

The chain is built from TRBV29-1 and TRBJ2-1, with D possibly being TRBD1 or TRBD2 (5 bases each). The germline V gene encodes CDR1 SQVTM and CDR2 ANQGSEA. This CDR3 has 15 amino acids. V lost 0 bases and J 6 bases, leaving 15 bases between the germline ends. The CDR3 region has the DNA TGCAGCGTTGAAGAACAACCGGGACCCCTCAATGAGCAGTTCTTC. Translation gives CSVEEQPGPLNEQFF.

Only a few counts were recorded for this clonotype. The chain carries TRBV10-3 and TRBJ2-2; D not resolved. This CDR3 has 18 amino acids. The V end lost 6 bases, the J end lost 6 bases, and 26 bases lay between the germline ends. Germline lookup yields CDR1 ENHRY and CDR2 SYGVKD. The CDR3 protein is CAISDLSVGSPWSGELFF. Here the CDR3 DNA reads TGTGCCATCAGCGACTTAAGCGTGGGGTCCCCTTGGTCCGGGGAGCTGTTTTTT.

The chain recombines TRBV20-1 with TRBJ2-3, with D perhaps given as TRBD1 or TRBD2 (5 bases each). Germline CDR1 reads DFQATT; CDR2 reads SNEGSKA (reference sequence). V gave up 5 bases and J gave up 1 base, with 16 bases separating them. The CDR3 length is 15 residues. DNA of the CDR3: TGCAGTGCTGTCGGGACGTCGCGGGGCACAGATACGCAGTATTTT. Protein sequence: CSAVGTSRGTDTQYF.